Listed here are 28 T cell receptor beta chains from one sample, sequenced in a study of tumor-infiltrating lymphocytes in primary liver carcinoma. TCR beta cDNA was reverse-transcribed from about 0.45 ug of total RNA. The reaction used a constant-region primer and ProtoScript II reverse transcriptase. ARM-PCR, slightly modified, supplied the TCR beta libraries through three nested multiplex PCR rounds. The two initial PCR rounds, around 11 cycles each, used TRBV1-TRBV30 forward and C-beta reverse primers. TCRdb recomputed calls from the multiplex PCR reads with MiXCR, one row per CDR3 protein. The sample shows 310,000 or so distinct CDR3 sequences, 58% of them seen only once. Unsorted whole blood yielded blood RNA, and germline DNA was extracted as well. The source material was peripheral blood. The receptors here all came from a woman aged 25-40 years with primary liver carcinoma and hepatitis B virus infection.

This clonotype was detected many times. The V call is TRBV7-8, the J call TRBJ1-1; D not certain. The length of the CDR3 is 12 residues. With 6 bases removed from V and 5 bases from J, the gap between germline ends came to 10 bases. Germline V gives CDR1 SGHVS, CDR2 FQNEAQ. The CDR3 DNA follows: TGTGCCAGCAGTTTACGGGGAACTGAAGCTTTCTTT. Amino acid sequence: CASSLRGTEAFF.

This chain uses TRBV7-8 with TRBJ2-5; 7 bases map to TRBD2. There are 18 residues in the CDR3. J lost 5 bases, V lost 5 bases, and 20 bases had no gene match. The germline gives CDR1 SGHVS, CDR2 FQNEAQ. The CDR3, as DNA: TGTGCCAGCAGCCCCCACCCAGAGCGGGAACGAGCAGCGGAGACCCAGTACTTC. As protein: CASSPHPERERAAETQYF.

With respect to this clonotype: Given the absence of the conserved phenylalanine or tryptophan at the CDR3 end, a read error is likely. This chain uses TRBV6-5 with TRBJ2-5, with D perhaps matching TRBD1 (6 bases). Deletions cut 6 bases from V and 5 bases from J, with 16 bases between. This CDR3 comprises 14 residues. Germline V CDR1 and CDR2: MNHEY, SVGAGI. The CDR3 reads CASRGQVAGETQYL. The CDR3 DNA reads TGTGCCAGCAGGGGACAAGTCGCAGGGGAGACCCAGTACTTA.

As for this clonotype: This may stem from a read error, because a much larger clone lies one nucleotide away. This chain uses TRBV6-1 with TRBJ1-5; D remains unclear. The germline CDR1 and CDR2 sequences are MNHNS and SASEGT. The CDR3 is made up of 15 amino acids. The CDR3 protein is CASSEEGRSNQPEHF. The CDR3 bases are TGTGCCAGCAGTGAAGAGGGCAGAAGCAATCAGCCCGAGCATTTT.

This sequence joins TRBV6-1 and TRBJ1-4, with D uncertain. V was cut by 2 bases and J by 7 bases, with 14 bases left in between. The germline CDR1 and CDR2 sequences are MNHNS and SASEGT. The CDR3 contains 15 residues. CDR3 residues: CASSEFGQRSEKLFF. In DNA form, the CDR3 reads TGTGCCAGCAGTGAATTTGGGCAGAGATCTGAAAAACTGTTTTTT.

V and J are TRBV12-3 or TRBV12-4 and TRBJ2-1, with D perhaps matching TRBD1 (5 bases). V was shortened by 9 bases and J by 6 bases, with 18 bases between the two germline ends. There are 14 residues in the CDR3. The DNA of the CDR3 is TGTGCCAGTCTCGAGGTTGGGGCCGGCAATGAGCAGTTCTTC. Amino acid sequence: CASLEVGAGNEQFF.

There are a few counts of this clonotype. This chain joins TRBV7-8 and TRBJ2-3; 8 positions agree with TRBD2. Losses at the gene ends were 5 bases for V and 2 bases for J; bases not matched to a gene: 12. This CDR3 region has 17 residues. Germline V gene data show CDR1 as SGHVS and CDR2 as FQNEAQ. CDR3 sequence reads: CASSPLGEREYTDTQYF. In DNA form, the CDR3 reads TGTGCCAGCAGCCCCCTCGGGGAGCGGGAGTACACAGATACGCAGTATTTT. Full variable domain (missing parts from reference TRBV7-8 and TRBJ2-3): GAGVSQSPRYKVAKRGQDVALRCDPISGHVSLFWYQQALGQGPEFLTYFQNEAQLDKSGLPSDRFFAERPEGSVSTLKIQRTQQEDSAVYLCASSPLGEREYTDTQYFGPGTRLTVL.

Remarks on this clonotype: A read error is possible here, since a much larger clone lies one base away. The chain recombines TRBV12-3 or TRBV12-4 with TRBJ1-1; D not certain. This CDR3 spans 13 amino acids. In nucleotides, the CDR3 is TGTGCCAGCAGTCCCCCGGCGAACACTGAAGCTATCTTT. This gives the protein CASSPPANTEAIF.

Only a few counts were recorded for this clonotype. At one end, the junction sequence differs from germline, possibly due to a read error. The chain carries TRBV6-5 and TRBJ2-7; D is uncertain. The germline gives CDR1 MNHEY, CDR2 SVGAGI. The length of the CDR3 is 15 residues. CDR3 bases: TGTGCCAGCAGTTACTCGAGCCTGCATTTCTACGGGCAGTACTTC. Translation gives CASSYSSLHFYGQYF.

For this clonotype: One end of the junction is discordant with germline, which a read error may explain. The V and J genes are TRBV4-1 and TRBJ2-7; 8 bases line up with TRBD2. The germline V gene has CDR1 MGHRA and CDR2 YSYEKL. The CDR3 runs to 15 residues. The CDR3 bases are TGCGTCAGCAGCCAAGTGGCTAGCGGGTCCTACGGGCAGTACTTC. Protein sequence: CVSSQVASGSYGQYF.

Only a few counts were recorded for this clonotype. This chain connects TRBV30 to TRBJ1-1, with 7 bases lining up with TRBD1. This CDR3 region has 12 residues. The V and J ends lost 3 bases and 5 bases, in that order; junction bases with no gene match: 3. Germline V lookup: CDR1 GTSNPN, CDR2 SVGIG (reference sequence). CDR3 DNA: TGTGCCTGGAGAGGGGGCTATACTGAAGCTTTCTTT. Its protein product is CAWRGGYTEAFF.

A remark on this clonotype: A much larger clone lies one base from this, so it may be a read error. The gene calls are TRBV6-2 or TRBV6-3 and TRBJ2-7, with TRBD2 identical over 15 bases. Per the germline V gene, CDR1 is MNHEY and CDR2 is SVGEGT. J was trimmed by 7 bases and V by 7 bases; bases with no gene match: 17. The CDR3 runs to 18 residues. The CDR3, as DNA: TGTGCCAGCAAACGAATTGGACTAGCGGGAGGGAGCGCGACGGAGCAGTACTTC. This gives the protein CASKRIGLAGGSATEQYF.

The rearrangement uses TRBV4-3 and TRBJ2-2; TRBD2 is a possible D gene (6 bases). This CDR3 comprises 16 residues. Trimming took 5 bases from V and 8 from J, leaving 21 bases between them. From germline, CDR1 is LGHNA and CDR2 YSLEER. This chain's CDR3 is CASSWGDGGLTGELFF. The CDR3 DNA sequence: TGCGCCAGCAGCTGGGGGGACGGAGGCCTGACGGGGGAGCTGTTTTTT.

The chain recombines TRBV12-3 or TRBV12-4 with TRBJ2-1, with 8 bases aligning to TRBD2. The CDR3 runs 15 residues. V was pared by 1 base and J by 6 bases, with 5 bases of the junction left unmatched. The CDR3 loop is CASSLEGRGGNEQFF. The CDR3 DNA follows: TGTGCCAGCAGTTTAGAGGGCCGGGGGGGCAATGAGCAGTTCTTC.

Of note for this clonotype: The CDR3 ends on some other residue instead of the conserved phenylalanine or tryptophan, so this is likely a read error. The chain employs TRBV6-1 and TRBJ1-4, with D tentatively TRBD1 (6 bases). Germline values: CDR1 MNHNS, CDR2 SASEGT. The CDR3 consists of 17 residues. The V gene lost 3 bases and the J gene lost 0 bases, with 14 bases spanning the gap. The CDR3 DNA reads TGTGCCAGCAGTGACGACAGGAGAGTCTCAACTAATGAAAAACTGTTTCTT. Its protein is CASSDDRRVSTNEKLFL.

This sequence joins TRBV5-6 and TRBJ2-1, with D perhaps TRBD1 or TRBD2 (5 bases each). Looked up from germline, CDR1 is SGHDT and CDR2 is YYEEEE. V shed 9 bases and J shed 9 bases, with 16 bases lying between them. CDR3 length: 12 amino acids. The CDR3 reads CANEGRAPEQFF. In nucleotides, the CDR3 is TGTGCCAACGAGGGACGGGCCCCTGAGCAGTTCTTC.

This clonotype was detected many times. The DNA for the CDR3 is TGTGCCAGCAGTTTTGCAGCGGGAGCGGTAGAGACCCAGTACTTC. This translates into CASSFAAGAVETQYF. V usage is TRBV12-3 or TRBV12-4 and J usage is TRBJ2-5; 8 bases are a match to TRBD2. Germline trimming cut 3 bases from V and 4 bases from J; bases unmatched to any gene: 7. The CDR3 sequence is 15 residues long.

As to this clonotype: A much larger clone is a single base away; this may be a read error. This rearrangement joins TRBV4-2 to TRBJ2-1; 7 bases line up with TRBD2. CDR3 length equals 15 residues. Germline CDR1 and CDR2: LGHNA and YNFKEQ. In DNA, the CDR3 is TGTGTCAGCAGCCAAGGGAATAGCGGGTACAATGAGCAGTTCTTC. It yields the protein CVSSQGNSGYNEQFF.

About this clonotype itself: One end of the junction does not line up with germline, which may come from a read error. The chain has TRBV11-2 and TRBJ2-1; 12 nucleotides align to TRBD2. The CDR3 extends over 16 amino acids. Germline values: CDR1 SGHAT, CDR2 FQNNGV. The CDR3 reads CTSRVGLAGMNNEQSF. The CDR3 bases are TGTACCAGCAGGGTCGGACTAGCGGGAATGAACAATGAGCAGTCCTTC.

Many counts were recorded for this clonotype. The chain employs TRBV30 and TRBJ1-1; D ambiguous. CDR1 GTSNPN and CDR2 SVGIG come from the germline V gene (reference sequence). V was clipped by 5 bases and J by 3 bases, with 19 bases between them. This CDR3 has 15 residues. The CDR3 DNA sequence: TGTGCCTGGGAAGGAAGCGGTAGAGCGGACACTGAAGCTTTCTTT. Encoded protein: CAWEGSGRADTEAFF.

This clonotype was recorded at least ten times. CDR3: CASSLEPGEDTQYF. Here the CDR3 DNA reads TGTGCCAGCAGCTTAGAACCCGGGGAGGATACGCAGTATTTT. The V call is TRBV11-2, the J call TRBJ2-3, with D maybe TRBD2 (5 bases). The CDR3 is made up of 14 amino acids. Germline-derived CDR1 and CDR2 are SGHAT and FQNNGV. Trimming left V 0 bases short and J 6 bases short, with 10 bases between.

This clonotype showed up many times. This sequence joins TRBV12-3 or TRBV12-4 and TRBJ1-5; D call uncertain. The CDR3 contains 12 residues. V lost 0 bases to trimming and J lost 9 bases, with 6 bases between them. The CDR3 sequence: CASSLAPGPQHF. The CDR3 bases are TGTGCCAGCAGTTTAGCGCCGGGGCCCCAGCATTTT.

The CDR3 loop is CSLARTVNLGGYTF. CDR3 DNA: TGCAGCCTTGCTAGGACAGTGAACTTGGGTGGCTACACCTTC. This rearrangement joins TRBV29-1 to TRBJ1-2; a weak D match, TRBD1 (6 bases). V lost 8 bases to trimming and J lost 7 bases, with 23 bases between them. The germline CDR1 and CDR2 sequences are SQVTM and ANQGSEA. This CDR3 has 14 amino acids.

On this clonotype itself: It may be a read error: a sequence one base away is much more abundant. The V call is TRBV4-1, the J call TRBJ2-7; unclear D gene. The CDR3 has 13 residues. CDR1 MGHRA and CDR2 YSYEKL come from the germline V gene. CDR3 amino acids: CASSTGGFYDQYF. The CDR3 bases are TGCGCCAGCAGCACCGGTGGGTTCTACGATCAGTACTTC.

The chain uses TRBV6-2 or TRBV6-3 and TRBJ2-2; TRBD2 matches at 9 bases. The V gene end was trimmed by 4 bases and the J gene end by 5 bases; junction bases not matched to a gene: 2. CDR3 length: 14 amino acids. Germline V gene data show CDR1 as MNHEY and CDR2 as SVGEGT. The DNA of the CDR3 is TGTGCCAGCAGTTCCAGCGGGAGGACCGGGGAGCTGTTTTTT. Its translation is CASSSSGRTGELFF.

A remark on this clonotype: A much larger clonotype is one base distant, so this may be a read error. The chain uses TRBV6-1 and TRBJ2-5; TRBD1 or TRBD2 may be the D gene (5 bases each). Germline assignment: CDR1 MNHNS and CDR2 SASEGT. The CDR3 has 14 amino acids. V lost 0 bases, J lost 13 bases, and 18 bases lay in between. DNA of the CDR3: TGTGCCAGCAGTGAAGCACGGGGCCCCTACGAGCGGTACTTC. Its protein is CASSEARGPYERYF.

The chain couples TRBV24-1 to TRBJ2-5, with D tentatively TRBD1 or TRBD2 (5 bases each). In germline, CDR1 is KGHDR, CDR2 SFDVKD. V lost 3 bases and J lost 1, with 8 bases in between. The CDR3 covers 14 residues. The CDR3 loop is CATSDTGTQETQYF. CDR3 nucleotides: TGTGCCACCAGTGATACCGGGACCCAAGAGACCCAGTACTTC.

Comments on this clonotype: A much larger clone differs from this one at a single base, so this may be a read error. This chain uses TRBV6-1 with TRBJ2-6, with D possibly TRBD1 on 5 matching bases. This CDR3 has 19 residues. Germline V gene sequence: CDR1 MNHNS, CDR2 SASEGT. The CDR3 nucleotides are TGTGCCAGCAGTGAACGGGTCCCCTTTTCGTACTCTGGGGCCAAGGTCCTGACTTTC. This translates into CASSERVPFSYSGAKVLTF.